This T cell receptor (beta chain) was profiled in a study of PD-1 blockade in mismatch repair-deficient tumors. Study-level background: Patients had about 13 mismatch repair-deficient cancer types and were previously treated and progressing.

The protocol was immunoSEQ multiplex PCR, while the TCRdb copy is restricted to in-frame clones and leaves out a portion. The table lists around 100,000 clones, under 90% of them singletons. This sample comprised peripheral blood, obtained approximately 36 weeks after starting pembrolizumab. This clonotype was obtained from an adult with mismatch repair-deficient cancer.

CDR3 coding DNA: TGTGCCACTATTTCTAGCGGGAGCACAGATACGCAGTATTTT. It translates to CATISSGSTDTQYF. The rearrangement links TRBV6-5 to TRBJ2-3; 8 bases match TRBD2. The length of the CDR3 is 14 residues. The germline gives CDR1 MNHEY, CDR2 SVGAGI. Trimming cost V 10 bases and J 0 bases; bases outside gene matches: 6.